This T cell receptor (beta chain) was identified in a study of a mutant IDH1 vaccine in newly diagnosed glioma. Overall study context: Receipt of radiotherapy, temozolomide, or both preceded the study, and most received both.

CDR3 length: 15 residues. CDR1 is SGHDT and CDR2 is YYEEEE in the germline V gene. Trimming took off 0 bases at V and 4 bases at J, with 13 bases between the two ends. The assay was immunoSEQ multiplex PCR, and TCRdb's table has in-frame clones only and misses some. The profile shows tens of thousands of clones, 60% to 85% of them singletons. The time point was: baseline, week 1 (first vaccination visit). Regarding treatment: pre-vaccination baseline after standard-of-care therapy. Each astrocytoma in the donors was new, WHO grade 3 or 4, IDH1-mutant and ATRX-lost. Study outcomes and limitations: Pseudoprogression apparently lacked any relation to changes in top peripheral T cell clonotypes. Vaccination induced immune responses in around 93% of patients.

To note about this clone: What it recognizes is unknown.

J is TRBJ1-2 and V is TRBV5-6; weak D call: TRBD1 (5 bases). Here the sequenced sample was PBMCs, taken from a glioma patient treated with radiotherapy, temozolomide or both. This clonotype was obtained from a man aged 50 or older with glioma. This CDR3 reads CASSLAGLGFYGYTF. Written as DNA, the CDR3 is TGTGCCAGCAGCTTGGCAGGGTTGGGATTCTATGGCTACACCTTC.